This is a list of T cell receptor beta chains from one sample in a study of Graves' ophthalmopathy and Graves' hyperthyroidism. Each CDR3 protein gets one entry after TCRdb re-called the multiplex PCR reads with MiXCR. This table has roughly 350,000 distinct CDR3 sequences, about 18% appearing once. Sequences were obtained from peripheral blood. The receptors come from an adult woman with stable Graves' hyperthyroidism. The CDR3 runs from the conserved cysteine through the conserved F or W. The D gene is left open where the match is weak. Clone size is given for some rows only: seen once, a few or many times, or a class if the clone is expanded.

d_call: -
clone_size: few
v_call: TRBV5-1
j_call: TRBJ1-5
cdr3_nt: TGCGCCAGCAGCTTGGATGGGGGTTTTCAGCCCCAGCATTTT
cdr3_aa: CASSLDGGFQPQHF

d_call: -
clone_size: few
v_call: TRBV10-3
j_call: TRBJ1-3
cdr3_nt: TGTGCCATCAGTGTAGAGGGGTTGTACTCTGGAAACACCATATATTTT
cdr3_aa: CAISVEGLYSGNTIYF

d_call: -
clone_size: many
v_call: TRBV30
j_call: TRBJ1-1
cdr3_nt: TGTGCCTGGAGTGTCGACGAGCCTGAAGCTTTCTTT
cdr3_aa: CAWSVDEPEAFF

d_call: TRBD2
clone_size: many
v_call: TRBV27
j_call: TRBJ2-7
cdr3_nt: TGTGCCAGCAGTTTACAGAGCGGGAGTAGGGAGTACTTC
cdr3_aa: CASSLQSGSREYF

d_call: -
clone_size: many
v_call: TRBV4-1
j_call: TRBJ1-1
cdr3_nt: TGCGCCAGCAGCCAACCGGGCGCAGGGTCTGAAGCTTTCTTT
cdr3_aa: CASSQPGAGSEAFF

d_call: TRBD1
clone_size: many
v_call: TRBV28
j_call: TRBJ1-6
cdr3_nt: TGTGCCAGCAGACTCCCGGGACAGGCCTATAATTCACCCCTCCACTTT
cdr3_aa: CASRLPGQAYNSPLHF

d_call: -
clone_size: -
v_call: TRBV5-1
j_call: TRBJ2-4
cdr3_nt: TGCGCCAGCAGCTTGGGGGCGGAAAACATTAAGTACTTC
cdr3_aa: CASSLGAENIKYF

d_call: -
clone_size: -
v_call: TRBV28
j_call: TRBJ1-1
cdr3_nt: TGTGCCAGCAGTTTATTCTCTCGGGTGAGGCTGAGGACTGAAGCTTTCTTT
cdr3_aa: CASSLFSRVRLRTEAFF

d_call: -
clone_size: many
v_call: TRBV20-1
j_call: TRBJ2-7
cdr3_nt: TGCAGTGCCACGGACGACTCCTACGAGCAGTGCTTC
cdr3_aa: CSATDDSYEQCF

d_call: -
clone_size: few
v_call: TRBV12-5
j_call: TRBJ2-2
cdr3_nt: TGTGCTAGTGCGCCAGGGGGGGCGCTTACCGGGGAGCTGTTTTTT
cdr3_aa: CASAPGGALTGELFF

d_call: -
clone_size: -
v_call: TRBV25-1
j_call: TRBJ2-7
cdr3_nt: TGTGCCAGCAGCTGGGGACATTCATCTGGCGAGCAGTACTTC
cdr3_aa: CASSWGHSSGEQYF

d_call: TRBD2
clone_size: -
v_call: TRBV5-1
j_call: TRBJ2-7
cdr3_nt: TGCGCCAGCAGCTCCCGGGTCGGACTAGCGGGGAGCTCCTACGAGCAGTACTTC
cdr3_aa: CASSSRVGLAGSSYEQYF

d_call: TRBD1
clone_size: few
v_call: TRBV3-1
j_call: TRBJ1-5
cdr3_nt: TGTGCCAGCAGCCGTCGGACAGGCGGAGAGCCCCAGCATTTT
cdr3_aa: CASSRRTGGEPQHF

d_call: TRBD1
clone_size: many
v_call: TRBV11-2
j_call: TRBJ1-2
cdr3_nt: TGTGCCAGCAGGGCAGGGGGCCGGGACTATGGCTACACCTTC
cdr3_aa: CASRAGGRDYGYTF

d_call: -
clone_size: many
v_call: TRBV30
j_call: TRBJ2-5
cdr3_nt: TGTGCCTGGAGTGTGGAGGGGTTCGAGACCCAGTACTTC
cdr3_aa: CAWSVEGFETQYF

d_call: TRBD2
clone_size: many
v_call: TRBV18
j_call: TRBJ2-7
cdr3_nt: TGTGCCAGCTCATCCCTAGCGGGAGTCCCCGCCTACGAGCAGTACTTC
cdr3_aa: CASSSLAGVPAYEQYF

d_call: -
clone_size: -
v_call: TRBV12-3/TRBV12-4
j_call: TRBJ2-7
cdr3_nt: TGTGCCAGCAGTTTTCACGCACCCGAGCAGTACTTC
cdr3_aa: CASSFHAPEQYF

d_call: -
clone_size: -
v_call: TRBV20-1
j_call: TRBJ2-5
cdr3_nt: TGCAGTGCTAGAGGAACCCAGGTGTCGGAGACCCAGTACTTC
cdr3_aa: CSARGTQVSETQYF

d_call: -
clone_size: many
v_call: TRBV30
j_call: TRBJ1-1
cdr3_nt: TGTGCCTGGACTTCGGGACAGAACACTGAAGCTTTCTTT
cdr3_aa: CAWTSGQNTEAFF

d_call: TRBD2
clone_size: many
v_call: TRBV20-1
j_call: TRBJ2-7
cdr3_nt: TGCAGTGCTAGCCCTGGAGTGGGACTAGCGGGAGGTTTCGCCTTC
cdr3_aa: CSASPGVGLAGGFAF

d_call: TRBD2
clone_size: -
v_call: TRBV11-2
j_call: TRBJ2-5
cdr3_nt: TGTGCCAGCAGTCTACTAGCGGGAGGCTCCTTGGACCAGTACTTC
cdr3_aa: CASSLLAGGSLDQYF

d_call: -
clone_size: few
v_call: TRBV4-3
j_call: TRBJ2-7
cdr3_nt: TGCGCCAGCAGCCAAGATAGTGGGGGGGCCAGCGAGCAGTACTTC
cdr3_aa: CASSQDSGGASEQYF

d_call: TRBD1
clone_size: few
v_call: TRBV19
j_call: TRBJ2-7
cdr3_nt: TGTGCCAGTAGCCACGGGACAGGGACCTACGAGCAGTACTTC
cdr3_aa: CASSHGTGTYEQYF

d_call: TRBD1
clone_size: -
v_call: TRBV6-1
j_call: TRBJ2-7
cdr3_nt: TGTGCCAGCAGTCCCTACAGGGGACACTCCTACGAGCAGTACTTC
cdr3_aa: CASSPYRGHSYEQYF

d_call: -
clone_size: many
v_call: TRBV28
j_call: TRBJ1-2
cdr3_nt: TGTGCCAGCAAGGACCTGGTCGGCAACTATGGCTACACCTTC
cdr3_aa: CASKDLVGNYGYTF

d_call: -
clone_size: many
v_call: TRBV28
j_call: TRBJ2-5
cdr3_nt: TGTGCCAGCAAGACCCTCACAGGGAGGGGAGAGACCCAGTACTTC
cdr3_aa: CASKTLTGRGETQYF

d_call: -
clone_size: -
v_call: TRBV10-2
j_call: TRBJ1-1
cdr3_nt: TGCGCCAGCAGGGGGGACGGTAGGATGAACACTGAAGCTTTCTTT
cdr3_aa: CASRGDGRMNTEAFF

d_call: -
clone_size: many
v_call: TRBV29-1
j_call: TRBJ2-7
cdr3_nt: TGCAGCGTTGAAATCCAGGGGAACTCCTACGAGCAGTACTTC
cdr3_aa: CSVEIQGNSYEQYF